A selection of T cell receptor beta chains follows, all from one sample in a study of blood T cell repertoires in COVID-19. Data came from immunoSEQ multiplex PCR; TCRdb stores just in-frame clones and leaves some out. This sample has 250,000 to 300,000 clones; roughly 90% occur once, and the top ten carry around 10%. The sequenced sample was peripheral blood. The receptors derive from a woman in her 30s with COVID-19, enrolled during active disease. Both conserved end residues are part of each CDR3. A D gene is named only where the DNA matches it firmly. Clone size is given for some rows only: seen once, a few or many times, or a class if the clone is expanded.

V: TRBV10-3
J: TRBJ1-1
D: TRBD1
size: -
CDR3: CAISETQGAAEAFF
DNA: TGTGCCATCAGTGAGACACAGGGGGCCGCTGAAGCTTTCTTT

V: TRBV13
J: TRBJ1-3
D: TRBD1
size: -
CDR3: CASSLVPGGNTIYF
DNA: TGTGCCAGCAGCTTAGTACCAGGGGGCAACACCATATATTTT

V: TRBV28
J: TRBJ2-1
D: TRBD2
size: -
CDR3: CASSLRGLDDEQFF
DNA: TGTGCCAGCAGTTTAAGGGGACTAGACGATGAGCAGTTCTTC

V: TRBV7-9
J: TRBJ1-4
D: TRBD1
size: few
CDR3: CASSSRGTNEKLFF
DNA: TGTGCCAGCAGCTCCAGGGGGACTAATGAAAAACTGTTTTTT

V: TRBV6-5
J: TRBJ2-5
D: -
size: once
CDR3: CASSYSRGQETQYF
DNA: TGTGCCAGCAGTTATTCGCGGGGACAAGAGACCCAGTACTTC

V: TRBV18
J: TRBJ2-1
D: -
size: -
CDR3: CASSPRPQEYPFF
DNA: TGTGCCAGCTCACCACGGCCCCAAGAATATCCGTTCTTC

V: TRBV6-6
J: TRBJ2-2
D: -
size: -
CDR3: CASSFLSGDTGELFF
DNA: TGTGCCAGCAGTTTCCTTTCGGGGGACACCGGGGAGCTGTTTTTT

V: TRBV6-5
J: TRBJ2-1
D: TRBD2
size: -
CDR3: CASSNPGLAANEQFF
DNA: TGTGCCAGCAGTAATCCGGGACTAGCGGCAAATGAGCAGTTCTTC

V: TRBV6-4
J: TRBJ2-5
D: TRBD1
size: -
CDR3: CAGNARDRGRETQYF
DNA: TGTGCCGGAAACGCCCGAGACAGGGGGCGAGAGACCCAGTACTTC

V: TRBV5-5
J: TRBJ2-3
D: -
size: -
CDR3: CASSLSDTQYF
DNA: TGTGCCAGCAGCTTGAGCGATACGCAGTATTTT

V: TRBV20-1
J: TRBJ2-1
D: -
size: -
CDR3: CSARNQNEQFF
DNA: TGCAGTGCTAGAAATCAAAATGAGCAGTTCTTC

V: TRBV5-1
J: TRBJ2-5
D: TRBD1
size: -
CDR3: CASSRGDRDQETQYF
DNA: TGCGCCAGCAGCCGGGGGGACAGGGACCAAGAGACCCAGTACTTC

V: TRBV7-8
J: TRBJ1-5
D: -
size: -
CDR3: CASSLRNQAKGNQPQHF
DNA: TGTGCCAGCAGCCTCCGAAATCAAGCCAAAGGCAATCAGCCCCAGCATTTT

V: TRBV27
J: TRBJ2-5
D: -
size: -
CDR3: CASGPAGKETQYF
DNA: TGTGCCAGCGGGCCGGCGGGAAAGGAGACCCAGTACTTC

V: TRBV19
J: TRBJ2-3
D: TRBD1
size: -
CDR3: CATSISDRVADTQYF
DNA: TGTGCCACCAGTATTTCGGACAGGGTGGCAGATACGCAGTATTTT

V: TRBV6-4
J: TRBJ2-1
D: TRBD2
size: -
CDR3: CASSDSIGLAGYNEQFF
DNA: TGTGCCAGCAGTGACTCGATTGGCCTAGCGGGGTACAATGAGCAGTTCTTC

V: TRBV24-1
J: TRBJ2-7
D: TRBD1
size: -
CDR3: CATSDLPLGQAYEQYF
DNA: TGTGCCACCAGTGATTTGCCACTGGGACAGGCCTACGAGCAGTACTTC

V: TRBV27
J: TRBJ2-5
D: -
size: -
CDR3: CASSRDITQETQYF
DNA: TGTGCCAGCAGTAGGGACATTACCCAAGAGACCCAGTACTTC

V: TRBV7-2
J: TRBJ2-2
D: -
size: -
CDR3: CASSLNTGELFF
DNA: TGTGCCAGCAGCCTTAACACCGGGGAGCTGTTTTTT

V: TRBV11-2
J: TRBJ2-2
D: -
size: -
CDR3: CASSLARTANTGELFF
DNA: TGTGCCAGCAGCTTAGCACGGACTGCGAACACCGGGGAGCTGTTTTTT

V: TRBV28
J: TRBJ2-7
D: TRBD2
size: -
CDR3: CASSPSSGRSYEQYF
DNA: TGTGCCAGCAGTCCTAGTAGCGGGAGGTCCTACGAGCAGTACTTC

V: TRBV7-2
J: TRBJ2-3
D: -
size: -
CDR3: CASSSRIQRASTDTQYF
DNA: TGTGCCAGCAGCTCCCGTATCCAGCGGGCTAGCACAGATACGCAGTATTTT

V: TRBV7-9
J: TRBJ2-1
D: -
size: -
CDR3: CASSPDQSRYNEQFF
DNA: TGTGCCAGCAGCCCAGATCAGTCTAGGTACAATGAGCAGTTCTTC

V: TRBV7-9
J: TRBJ2-6
D: TRBD1
size: -
CDR3: CASSLEGARGANVLTF
DNA: TGTGCCAGCAGCTTAGAGGGGGCGCGAGGGGCCAACGTCCTGACTTTC

V: TRBV5-1
J: TRBJ2-7
D: TRBD2
size: few
CDR3: CASSLFSGSPSYEQYF
DNA: TGCGCCAGCAGCTTGTTTAGCGGGAGCCCCTCCTACGAGCAGTACTTC

V: TRBV9
J: TRBJ2-2
D: -
size: -
CDR3: CASSVEGYTGELFF
DNA: TGTGCCAGCAGCGTAGAGGGGTACACCGGGGAGCTGTTTTTT